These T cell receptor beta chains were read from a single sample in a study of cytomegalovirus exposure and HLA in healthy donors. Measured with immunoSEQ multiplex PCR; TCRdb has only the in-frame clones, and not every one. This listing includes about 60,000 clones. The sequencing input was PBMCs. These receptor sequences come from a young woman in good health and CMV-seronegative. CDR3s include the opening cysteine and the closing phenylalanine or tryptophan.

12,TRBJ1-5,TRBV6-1,CASSEQFRAQHF
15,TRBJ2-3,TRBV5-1,CASTLITGAEDTQYF
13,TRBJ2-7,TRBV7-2,CASSLLPDSEQYF
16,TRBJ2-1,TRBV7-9,CASSLLRQGLNNEQFF
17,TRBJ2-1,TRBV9,CASSVFPLAGANNEQFF
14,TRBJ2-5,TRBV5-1,CASGVLGSQETQYF
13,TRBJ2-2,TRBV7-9,CASSLGGAGELFF
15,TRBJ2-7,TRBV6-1,CASSSGLAGAYEQYF
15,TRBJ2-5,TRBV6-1,CASSEQEGAGETQYF
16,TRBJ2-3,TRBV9,CASSVSAGLSTDTQYF
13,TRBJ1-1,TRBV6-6,CASEVQPNTEAFF
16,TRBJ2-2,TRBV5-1,CASSLNAGPNTGELFF
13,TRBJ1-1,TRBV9,CASSAQGSTEAFF
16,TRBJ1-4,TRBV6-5,CASSLLNGATNEKLFF
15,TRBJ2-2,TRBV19,CASSGGLANTGELFF
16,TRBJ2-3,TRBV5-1,CASSRTSKMGTDTQYF
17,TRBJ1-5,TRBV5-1,CASSLGTESHSNQPQHF
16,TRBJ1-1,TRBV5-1,CASSMGQLVQNTEAFF
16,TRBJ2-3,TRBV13,CASSLVKARLAYTQYF
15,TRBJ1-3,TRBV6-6,CASSIGTGSGNTIYF
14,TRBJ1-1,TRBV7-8,CASSLAGARTEAFF
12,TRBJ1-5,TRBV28,CASWTGGQPQHF
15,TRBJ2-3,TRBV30,CAWSVHGVSTDTQYF
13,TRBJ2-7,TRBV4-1,CASSQDLVYEQYF
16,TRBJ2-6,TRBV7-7,CAVGTDFFSGANVLTF
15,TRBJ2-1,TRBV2,CASSGTAQKGREQFF
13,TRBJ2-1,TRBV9,CASSPGTYNEQFF
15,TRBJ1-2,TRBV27,CASSYVDRINYGYTF
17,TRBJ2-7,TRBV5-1,CASSLVPGQTAIYEQYF
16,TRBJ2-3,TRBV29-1,CSVEQDPSGGTDTQYF
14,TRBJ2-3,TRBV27,CASTRYSPTDTQYF
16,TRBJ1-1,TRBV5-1,CASSLAQTYMNTEAFF
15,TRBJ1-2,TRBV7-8,CASSFSDSPNYGYTF
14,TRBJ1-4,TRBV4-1,CASSQGRDFEKLFF
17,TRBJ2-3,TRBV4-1,CASSRMFLAGGTDTQYF